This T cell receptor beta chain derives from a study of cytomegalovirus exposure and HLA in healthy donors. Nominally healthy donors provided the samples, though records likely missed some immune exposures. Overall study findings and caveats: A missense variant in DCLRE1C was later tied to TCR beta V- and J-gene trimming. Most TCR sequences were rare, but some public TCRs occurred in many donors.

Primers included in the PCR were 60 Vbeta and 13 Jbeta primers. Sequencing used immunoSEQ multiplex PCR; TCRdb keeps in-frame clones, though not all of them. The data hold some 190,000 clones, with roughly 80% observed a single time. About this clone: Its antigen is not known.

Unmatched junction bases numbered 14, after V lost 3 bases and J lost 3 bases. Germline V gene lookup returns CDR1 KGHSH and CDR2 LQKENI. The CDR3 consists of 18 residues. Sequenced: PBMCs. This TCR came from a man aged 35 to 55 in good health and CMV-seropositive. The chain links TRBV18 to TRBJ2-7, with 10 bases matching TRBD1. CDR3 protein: CASSPTRNRDRGYYEQYF. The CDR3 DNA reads TGTGCCAGCTCACCCACAAGAAACCGGGACAGGGGATACTACGAGCAGTACTTC.